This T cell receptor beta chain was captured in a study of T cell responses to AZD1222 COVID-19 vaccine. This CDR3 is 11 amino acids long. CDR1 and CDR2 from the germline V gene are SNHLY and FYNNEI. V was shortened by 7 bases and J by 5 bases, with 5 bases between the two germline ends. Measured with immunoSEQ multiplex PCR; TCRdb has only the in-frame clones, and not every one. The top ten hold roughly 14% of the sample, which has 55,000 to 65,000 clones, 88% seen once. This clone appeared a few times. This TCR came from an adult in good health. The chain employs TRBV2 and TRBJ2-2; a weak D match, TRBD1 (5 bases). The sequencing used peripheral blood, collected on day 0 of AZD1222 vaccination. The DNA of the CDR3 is TGTGCCAGCAAGGGGACCGGGGAGCTGTTTTTT. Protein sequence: CASKGTGELFF.